This T cell receptor beta chain was captured by sequencing in a study of blood T cell dynamics during melanoma immunotherapy. Study summary: Metastatic melanoma patients received first-line pembrolizumab or nivolumab plus ipilimumab.

The V segment lost 3 bases and the J segment 16 bases; nucleotides outside the gene matches: 7. The CDR3 has 11 amino acids. Germline-derived CDR1 and CDR2 are DFQATT and SNEGSKA (reference sequence). Some clones are missing from TCRdb's copy, which holds only in-frame ones; the method was immunoSEQ multiplex PCR. This sample yields approximately 13,000 clones, of which 70% to 90% are seen a single time; around 6.1% belongs to the top ten. As for time point: pre-treatment baseline. This chain links TRBV20-1 with TRBJ2-1; TRBD1 matches at 9 bases. The receptor was isolated from a human donor with melanoma. The specimen was blood, collected from a patient treated with checkpoint blockade. CDR3 loop: CSASRDRVEFF. In DNA, the CDR3 is TGCAGTGCTAGCCGGGACAGGGTAGAATTCTTC.